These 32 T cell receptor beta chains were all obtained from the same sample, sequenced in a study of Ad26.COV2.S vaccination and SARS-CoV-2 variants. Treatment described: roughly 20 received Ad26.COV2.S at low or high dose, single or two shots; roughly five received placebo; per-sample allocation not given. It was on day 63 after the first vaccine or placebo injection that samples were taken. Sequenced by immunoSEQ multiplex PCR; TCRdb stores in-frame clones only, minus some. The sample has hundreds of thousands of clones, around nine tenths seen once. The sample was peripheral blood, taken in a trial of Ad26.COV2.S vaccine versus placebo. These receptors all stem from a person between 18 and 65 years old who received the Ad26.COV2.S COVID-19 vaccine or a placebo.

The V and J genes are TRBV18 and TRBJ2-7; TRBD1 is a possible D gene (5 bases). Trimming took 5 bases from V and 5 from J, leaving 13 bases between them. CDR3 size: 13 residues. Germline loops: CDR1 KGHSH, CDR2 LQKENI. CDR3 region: CASSSQGFDEQYF. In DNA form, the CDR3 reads TGTGCCAGCTCATCCCAGGGTTTCGACGAGCAGTACTTC.

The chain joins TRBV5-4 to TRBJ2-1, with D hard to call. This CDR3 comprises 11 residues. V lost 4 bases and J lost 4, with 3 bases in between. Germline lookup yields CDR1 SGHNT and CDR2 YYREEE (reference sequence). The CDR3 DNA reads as TGTGCCAGCAGCGCTTACAATGAGCAGTTCTTC. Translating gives CASSAYNEQFF.

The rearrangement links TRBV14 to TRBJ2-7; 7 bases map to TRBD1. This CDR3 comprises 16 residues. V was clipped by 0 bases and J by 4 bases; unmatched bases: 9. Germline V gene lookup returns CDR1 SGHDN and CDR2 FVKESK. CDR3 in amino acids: CASSQDEGTAIYEQYF. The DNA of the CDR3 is TGTGCCAGCAGCCAAGATGAAGGGACAGCCATATACGAGCAGTACTTC.

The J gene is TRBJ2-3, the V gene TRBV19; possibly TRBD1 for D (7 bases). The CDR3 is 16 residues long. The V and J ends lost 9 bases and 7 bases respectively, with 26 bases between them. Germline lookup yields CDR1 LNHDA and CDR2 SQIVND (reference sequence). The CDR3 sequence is CASSKSGGLEGNTQYF. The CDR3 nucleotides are TGTGCCAGCTCAAAGTCAGGGGGTCTGGAGGGAAATACGCAGTATTTT.

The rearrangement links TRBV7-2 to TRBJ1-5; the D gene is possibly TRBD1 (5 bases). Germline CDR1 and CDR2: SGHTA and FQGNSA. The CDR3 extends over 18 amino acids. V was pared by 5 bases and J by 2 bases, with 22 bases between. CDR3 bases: TGTGCCAGCAGCCCACTTTCCTGGGGGACTAGGGGCAATCAGCCCCAGCATTTT. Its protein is CASSPLSWGTRGNQPQHF.

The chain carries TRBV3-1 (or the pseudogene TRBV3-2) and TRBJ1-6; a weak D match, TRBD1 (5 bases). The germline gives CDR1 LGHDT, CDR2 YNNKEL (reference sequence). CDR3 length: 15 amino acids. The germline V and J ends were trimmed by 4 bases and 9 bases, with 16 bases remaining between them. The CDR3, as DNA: TGTGCCAGCAGCCCCCAGGGTGTAGGAGGTTCACCCCTCCACTTT. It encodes CASSPQGVGGSPLHF.

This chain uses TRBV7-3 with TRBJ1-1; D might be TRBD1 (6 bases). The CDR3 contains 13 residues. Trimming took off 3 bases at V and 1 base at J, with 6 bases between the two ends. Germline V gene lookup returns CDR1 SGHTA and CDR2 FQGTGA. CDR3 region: CASSLDRNTEAFF. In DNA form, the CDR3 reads TGTGCCAGCAGCTTGGACAGGAACACTGAAGCTTTCTTT.

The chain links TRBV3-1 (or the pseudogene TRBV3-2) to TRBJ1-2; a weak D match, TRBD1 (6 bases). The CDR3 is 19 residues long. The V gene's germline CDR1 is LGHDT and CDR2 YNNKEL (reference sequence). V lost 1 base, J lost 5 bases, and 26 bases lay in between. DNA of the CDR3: TGTGCCAGCAGCCAAGCCCCGGGGGACCTTGACAGGCGATTGTATGGCTACACCTTC. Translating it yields CASSQAPGDLDRRLYGYTF.

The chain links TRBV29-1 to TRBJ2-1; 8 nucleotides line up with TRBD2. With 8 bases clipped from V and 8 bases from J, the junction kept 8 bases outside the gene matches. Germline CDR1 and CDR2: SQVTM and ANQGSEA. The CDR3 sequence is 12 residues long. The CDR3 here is CSSNPGGDEQFF. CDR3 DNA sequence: TGCAGCTCCAACCCCGGGGGGGATGAGCAGTTCTTC.

CDR3 in amino acids: CASSTDFGEKLFF. The CDR3 DNA follows: TGTGCCAGCAGCACGGACTTTGGGGAAAAACTGTTTTTT. The chain carries TRBV5-4 and TRBJ1-4, with no clear D. The V gene lost 4 bases and the J gene lost 8 bases, with 12 bases spanning the gap. Germline V lookup: CDR1 SGHNT, CDR2 YYREEE (reference sequence). This CDR3 has 13 amino acids.

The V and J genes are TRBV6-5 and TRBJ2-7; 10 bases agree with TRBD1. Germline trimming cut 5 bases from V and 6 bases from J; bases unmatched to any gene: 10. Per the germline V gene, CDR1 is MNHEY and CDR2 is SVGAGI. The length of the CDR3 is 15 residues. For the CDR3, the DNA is TGTGCCAGCAGTCGACGGGACAGGGGCTTCAGCGAGCAGTACTTC. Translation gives CASSRRDRGFSEQYF.

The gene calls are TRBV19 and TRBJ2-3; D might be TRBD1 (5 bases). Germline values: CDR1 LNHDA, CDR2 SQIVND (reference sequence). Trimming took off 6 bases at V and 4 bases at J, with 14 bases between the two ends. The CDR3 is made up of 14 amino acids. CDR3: CASRGRGDSDTQYF. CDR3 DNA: TGTGCCAGTAGGGGTAGGGGTGATTCAGATACGCAGTATTTT.

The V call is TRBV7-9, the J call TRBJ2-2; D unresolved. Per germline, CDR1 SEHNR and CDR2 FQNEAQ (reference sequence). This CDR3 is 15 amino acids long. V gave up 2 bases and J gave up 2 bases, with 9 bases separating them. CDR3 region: CASSLPLRNTGELFF. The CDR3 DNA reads TGTGCCAGCAGCTTACCCCTTCGAAACACCGGGGAGCTGTTTTTT.

The CDR3 DNA reads TGCAGCGGCCTGGACAGGAGTTATGGCTACACCTTC. Translation gives CSGLDRSYGYTF. The rearrangement uses TRBV29-1 and TRBJ1-2, with 7 bases aligning to TRBD1. CDR1 and CDR2 from the germline V gene are SQVTM and ANQGSEA. CDR3 length: 12 residues. V lost 7 bases to trimming and J lost 5 bases; unmatched junction nucleotides: 7.

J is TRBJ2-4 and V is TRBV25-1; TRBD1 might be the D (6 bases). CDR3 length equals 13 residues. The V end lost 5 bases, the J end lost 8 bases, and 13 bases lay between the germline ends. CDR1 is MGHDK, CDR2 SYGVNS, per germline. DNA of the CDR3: TGTGCCAGCAGTCACGACGAGGGGGACATTCAGTACTTC. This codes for CASSHDEGDIQYF.

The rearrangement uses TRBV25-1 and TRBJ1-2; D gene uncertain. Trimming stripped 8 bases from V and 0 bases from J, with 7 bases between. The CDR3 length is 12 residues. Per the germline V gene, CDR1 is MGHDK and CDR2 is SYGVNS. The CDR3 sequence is CASRQANYGYTF. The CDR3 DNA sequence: TGTGCCAGCCGTCAAGCTAACTATGGCTACACCTTC.

DNA for the CDR3: TGTGCCAGTAGTTTGCAGGGCACTGAAGCTTTCTTT. Protein sequence: CASSLQGTEAFF. This sequence joins TRBV19 and TRBJ1-1; a weak D match, TRBD1 (5 bases). V dropped 5 bases and J dropped 4 bases, with 8 bases sitting between them. Per the germline V gene, CDR1 is LNHDA and CDR2 is SQIVND (reference sequence). This CDR3 is built from 12 residues.

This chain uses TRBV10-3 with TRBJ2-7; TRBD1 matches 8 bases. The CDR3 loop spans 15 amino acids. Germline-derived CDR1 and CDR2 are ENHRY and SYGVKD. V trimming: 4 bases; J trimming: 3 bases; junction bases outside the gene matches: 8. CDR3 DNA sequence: TGTGCCATCAGTGCCGCAACGACAGGGGACTACGAGCAGTACTTC. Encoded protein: CAISAATTGDYEQYF.

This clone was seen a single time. The CDR3 region is CASSQDQGSYSGNTIYF. CDR3 sequence (DNA): TGCGCCAGCAGCCAAGATCAGGGGTCCTACTCTGGAAACACCATATATTTT. V is TRBV4-3 and J is TRBJ1-3; D may be TRBD1 (6 bases). The CDR3 consists of 17 residues. The V and J ends lost 0 bases and 0 bases respectively, with 12 bases between them. Germline CDR1 reads LGHNA; CDR2 reads YSLEER.

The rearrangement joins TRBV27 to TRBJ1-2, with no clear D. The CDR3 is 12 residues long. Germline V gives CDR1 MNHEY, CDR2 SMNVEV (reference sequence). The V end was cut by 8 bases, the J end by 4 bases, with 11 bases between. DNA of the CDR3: TGTGCCAGCGGAGTGGGCGCCTATGGCTACACCTTC. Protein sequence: CASGVGAYGYTF.

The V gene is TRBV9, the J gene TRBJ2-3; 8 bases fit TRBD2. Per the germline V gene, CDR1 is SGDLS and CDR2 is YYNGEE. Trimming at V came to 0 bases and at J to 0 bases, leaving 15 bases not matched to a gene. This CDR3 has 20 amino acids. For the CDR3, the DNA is TGTGCCAGCAGCGTAGCTACGAGTGCGGGGGGCCCCGTAAGCACAGATACGCAGTATTTT. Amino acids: CASSVATSAGGPVSTDTQYF.

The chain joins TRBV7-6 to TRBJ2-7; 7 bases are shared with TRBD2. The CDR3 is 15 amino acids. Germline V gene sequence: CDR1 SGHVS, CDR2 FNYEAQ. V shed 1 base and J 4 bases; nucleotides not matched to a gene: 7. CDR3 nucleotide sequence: TGTGCCAGCAGCTTAGTCAGTCAGGGAGGGTACGAGCAGTACTTC. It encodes CASSLVSQGGYEQYF.

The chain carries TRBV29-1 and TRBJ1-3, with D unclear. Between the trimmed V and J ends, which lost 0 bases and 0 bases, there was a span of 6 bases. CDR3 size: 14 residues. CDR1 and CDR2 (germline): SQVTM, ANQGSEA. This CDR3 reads CSVEDPSSGNTIYF. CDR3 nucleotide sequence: TGCAGCGTTGAAGATCCGTCCTCTGGAAACACCATATATTTT.

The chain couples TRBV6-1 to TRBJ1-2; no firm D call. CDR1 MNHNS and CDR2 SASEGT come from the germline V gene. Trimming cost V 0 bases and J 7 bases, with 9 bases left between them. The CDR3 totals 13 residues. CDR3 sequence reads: CASSEAGSLGYTF. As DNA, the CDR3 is TGTGCCAGCAGTGAAGCGGGAAGTCTTGGCTACACCTTC.

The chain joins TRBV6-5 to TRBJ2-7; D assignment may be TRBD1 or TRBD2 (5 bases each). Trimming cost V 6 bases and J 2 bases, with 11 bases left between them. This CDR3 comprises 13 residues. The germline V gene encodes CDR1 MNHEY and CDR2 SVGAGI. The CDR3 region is CASRRDEAYEQYF. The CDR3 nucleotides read TGTGCCAGCAGAAGGGACGAGGCCTACGAGCAGTACTTC.

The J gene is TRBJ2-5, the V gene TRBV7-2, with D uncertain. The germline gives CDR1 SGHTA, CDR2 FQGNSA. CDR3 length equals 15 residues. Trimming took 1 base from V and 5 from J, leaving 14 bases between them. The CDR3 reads CASSLDLLALETQYF. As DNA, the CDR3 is TGTGCCAGCAGCTTAGATCTTCTGGCACTTGAGACCCAGTACTTC.

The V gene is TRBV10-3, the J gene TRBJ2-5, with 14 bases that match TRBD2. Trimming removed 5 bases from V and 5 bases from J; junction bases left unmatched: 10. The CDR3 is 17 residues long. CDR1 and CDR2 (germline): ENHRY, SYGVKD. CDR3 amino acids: CAISRQTSGGATETQYF. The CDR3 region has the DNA TGTGCCATCAGTCGGCAGACTAGCGGGGGGGCGACGGAGACCCAGTACTTC.

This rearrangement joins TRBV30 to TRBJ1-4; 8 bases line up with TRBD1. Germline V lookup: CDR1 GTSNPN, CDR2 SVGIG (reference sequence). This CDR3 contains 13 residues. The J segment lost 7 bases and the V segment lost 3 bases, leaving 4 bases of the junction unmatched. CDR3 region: CAWRSGTGEKLFF. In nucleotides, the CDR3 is TGTGCCTGGAGATCAGGGACAGGTGAAAAACTGTTTTTT.

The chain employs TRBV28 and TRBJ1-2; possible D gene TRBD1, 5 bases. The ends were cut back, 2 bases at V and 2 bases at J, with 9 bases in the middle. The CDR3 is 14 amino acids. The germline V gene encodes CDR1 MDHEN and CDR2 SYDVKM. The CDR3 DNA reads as TGTGCCAGCAGTTTAGGGACCGCCAACTATGGCTACACCTTC. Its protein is CASSLGTANYGYTF.

The CDR3 region has the DNA TGCGCCAGCAGCCAAGTGGGGGGGGAAGCTTTCTTT. Translation: CASSQVGGEAFF. V usage is TRBV4-3 and J usage is TRBJ1-1; tentative D call: TRBD1 (5 bases). With 1 base removed from V and 8 bases from J, the gap between germline ends came to 8 bases. This CDR3 region has 12 residues. The V gene's germline CDR1 is LGHNA and CDR2 YSLEER.

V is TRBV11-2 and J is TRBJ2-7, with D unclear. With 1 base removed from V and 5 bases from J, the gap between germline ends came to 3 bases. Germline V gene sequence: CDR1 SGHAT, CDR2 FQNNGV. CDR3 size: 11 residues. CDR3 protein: CASSLADEQYF. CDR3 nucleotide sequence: TGTGCCAGCAGCTTAGCAGACGAGCAGTACTTC.

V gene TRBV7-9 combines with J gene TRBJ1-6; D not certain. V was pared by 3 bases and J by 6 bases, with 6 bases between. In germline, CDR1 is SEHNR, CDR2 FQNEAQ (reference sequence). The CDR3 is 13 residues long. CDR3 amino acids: CASSLEGNSPLHF. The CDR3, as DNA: TGTGCCAGCAGCTTGGAGGGTAATTCACCCCTCCACTTT.